This TCR beta chain originates from a study of identical twins (dated by TCRdb to the mid-2010s). Turning to the overall study: The study deep-sequenced TCR alpha and beta repertoires from monozygotic twins, unrelated adults of various ages and cord blood to test whether fetal clonotypes persist. To rule out contamination, replicate twin experiments were performed at different times with different library preparation protocols. General findings and caveats noted by the study authors: The excess sharing between twins in beta out-of-frame sequences was weaker because fewer shared sequences reduced the signal-to-noise ratio. Invariant T cells such as MAIT and iNKT could partly confound zero-insertion analyses, although diverse VJ usage argued against such confounding for most clonotypes. Because the same donors could not be followed over many years, the conclusions depended on cross-sectional statistical analysis. Compared with coincidental sharing between unrelated individuals, out-of-frame TCR alpha sequences shared between twins showed an excess of sequences with low generation probability. Abundant cord blood beta clonotypes had fewer insertions, young adult naive repertoires showed a similar but weaker trend, and memory repertoires showed no such trend. In monozygotic twins, out-of-frame TCR alpha sharing was systematically underestimated by recombination models, although the models agreed with sharing between unrelated individuals.

Trimming at the junction amounts to 1 base on V and 5 bases on J, and the germline ends lie 11 bases apart. From the cysteine up to the phenylalanine, the CDR3 has a length of 14 residues. Just the 42-base CDR3 DNA is kept, in frame starting at base 1. Every donor in the study was a healthy Caucasian. The twin cohort consisted of three pairs of female monozygotic twins, all aged roughly 18 to 30 years. CD4+ and CD8+ T cell populations were isolated with positive isolation kits from Invitrogen. The library was generated by 5' RACE. Sequencing was performed on an Illumina HiSeq 2000. Template switching added a universal primer binding site, and the final cDNA carried a unique molecular identifier that allowed TCR cDNA molecules to be counted accurately. First-strand cDNA for TCR alpha and beta chains was synthesized from specific primers in the conserved constant-segment region. To control for contamination, each cDNA library was double barcoded with a SMART-Mk sample barcode plus Illumina barcodes. TruSeq adapter sequences, together with Illumina sample barcodes, were added in two successive PCR steps. The Illumina HiSeq platform was used with custom primers to sequence TCR alpha and beta cDNA libraries. The authors' pipeline ran thus. Unique molecular identifiers were extracted from raw reads with MiGEC, and CDR3 positions were determined with MiXCR. For each individual, recombination models were inferred using an EM algorithm with the repgenHMM and IGoR tools. The analysis of shared clonotypes was done with the tcR package in R, with sharing normalized by the product of cloneset sizes. To study raw recombination without the effects of thymic and clonal selection, out-of-frame nonproductive sequences were analyzed. TCRdb reprocessing: public reads trimmed at Q25 with fastp, clones called with MiXCR, in-frame beta chains kept. Each entry is one CDR3 protein sequence, shown with its most common DNA and genes. It is TCRdb's table, rather than the study itself, that gives the V and J calls and clone size. This sample lists fewer than 250,000 distinct CDR3 sequences; approximately 15% were detected once. Of the sample, 40% falls within the top ten clones.

Of note for this clonotype: Its cognate antigen has yet to be identified. Base qualities are missing; no much larger clone stands one base away.

The data also belong to a second study, concerning T cells expressing NK-cell markers. As the second publication notes: Eight donors provided sorted CD3+CD56+NKG2C+, CD3+CD56+NKG2C- and CD3+CD56-NKG2C+ T-cell subsets, whose TCR beta-chain repertoires were profiled. Among the eight sequenced donors, only one was HCMV-seronegative, while the other seven were HCMV-seropositive. In several experiments an anti-gammadeltaTCR antibody was added to restrict sorting to alphabetaTCR-expressing T cells. In roughly six donors, the dominant CD3+CD56+NKG2C+ clonotypes were among the top 10 CD8+ clonotypes and accounted for about 1.0-8% of CD8+ T cells. Those dominant clonotypes were again the most abundant among CD3+CD56-NKG2C+ cells in a handful of donors, at roughly 25-60.1%. Whether the expanded NKG2C-expressing T cell clones were specific for HCMV antigens remained unclear. The eight sequenced donors were randomly selected healthy volunteers, three men and five women. HCMV serostatus was determined by detecting HCMV-specific IgG in serum with a commercial ELISA kit. MIGEC was used to demultiplex reads and group reads by UMI, and MiTCR was used to assemble and quantify clonotypes. To remove erroneous sequences, TCR cDNA sequences were retained only when supported by two or more reads. Downstream repertoire analysis used the tcR package, and clonotypes were matched across fractions by CDR3 nucleotide sequence plus V segment. Antigen specificity was annotated against VDJdb with VDJmatch, allowing one amino acid substitution in CDR3.

The TCR was taken from a woman aged 18-29 years in good health. Specimen: CD8+ T cells sorted from blood. The chain was built from TRBV12-3 or TRBV12-4 and TRBJ2-5; a confident D gene designation cannot be given. The CDR3 reads as follows: CASSLEYREETQYF. The DNA reads as follows: TGTGCCAGCAGTTTAGAGTACCGAGAGGAGACCCAGTACTTC.